This is a list of T cell receptor beta chains from one sample in a study of blood T cell repertoires in COVID-19. Only in-frame clones appear in the TCRdb table, and some are missing; sequencing was by immunoSEQ multiplex PCR. The sample includes tens of thousands of clones, 80% to 90% of them seen just once. The sample taken for sequencing was peripheral blood. These receptors came from a woman in her 70s with acute or convalescent COVID-19. The CDR3 runs from the conserved cysteine through the conserved F or W. Each record gives: D gene, J gene, V gene, clone size, CDR3 protein, CDR3 DNA. A D gene is named only where the DNA matches it firmly. Expanded clones get a size class; other rows say once, few or many, or leave the size out.

d_call: -
j_call: TRBJ1-5
v_call: TRBV7-9
clone_size: -
cdr3_aa: CASSLAGEKDQPQHF
cdr3_nt: TGTGCCAGCAGCTTAGCAGGGGAAAAGGATCAGCCCCAGCATTTT

d_call: -
j_call: TRBJ1-6
v_call: TRBV27
clone_size: once
cdr3_aa: CASSAMDRSKTPLHF
cdr3_nt: TGTGCCAGCAGTGCGATGGACAGATCCAAGACACCCCTCCACTTT

d_call: -
j_call: TRBJ1-1
v_call: TRBV15
clone_size: -
cdr3_aa: CATSRPGVDTEAFF
cdr3_nt: TGTGCCACCAGCAGGCCCGGGGTTGACACTGAAGCTTTCTTT

d_call: -
j_call: TRBJ1-6
v_call: TRBV11-1
clone_size: -
cdr3_aa: CASSAVPYGDSPLHF
cdr3_nt: TGTGCCAGCAGCGCAGTACCGTACGGGGATTCACCCCTCCACTTT

d_call: -
j_call: TRBJ1-1
v_call: TRBV2
clone_size: -
cdr3_aa: CASSVQVGAEAFF
cdr3_nt: TGTGCCAGCAGTGTACAGGTGGGGGCCGAAGCTTTCTTT

d_call: -
j_call: TRBJ2-1
v_call: TRBV11-2
clone_size: -
cdr3_aa: CASSLAGTHSDEQFF
cdr3_nt: TGTGCCAGCAGCTTAGCCGGGACTCATAGCGATGAGCAGTTCTTC

d_call: -
j_call: TRBJ2-7
v_call: TRBV5-4
clone_size: -
cdr3_aa: CASSKDGETYEQYF
cdr3_nt: TGTGCCAGCAGCAAAGATGGGGAGACCTACGAGCAGTACTTC

d_call: TRBD2
j_call: TRBJ2-5
v_call: TRBV5-1
clone_size: -
cdr3_aa: CASSILGLGQETQYF
cdr3_nt: TGCGCCAGCAGCATCCTTGGACTAGGTCAAGAGACCCAGTACTTC

d_call: TRBD1
j_call: TRBJ2-1
v_call: TRBV6-5
clone_size: -
cdr3_aa: CASSYGTGGVNEQFF
cdr3_nt: TGTGCCAGCAGTTACGGGACAGGGGGGGTTAATGAGCAGTTCTTC

d_call: TRBD2
j_call: TRBJ2-7
v_call: TRBV29-1
clone_size: -
cdr3_aa: CSVPGLAGYEQYF
cdr3_nt: TGCAGCGTCCCGGGACTAGCGGGGTACGAGCAGTACTTC

d_call: TRBD1
j_call: TRBJ1-1
v_call: TRBV19
clone_size: once
cdr3_aa: CASNSQDRDEVNTEAFF
cdr3_nt: TGTGCCAGTAACTCCCAGGACAGGGATGAAGTGAACACTGAAGCTTTCTTT

d_call: -
j_call: TRBJ2-2
v_call: TRBV28
clone_size: -
cdr3_aa: CASRSVPNTGELFF
cdr3_nt: TGTGCCAGCAGATCAGTTCCGAACACCGGGGAGCTGTTTTTT

d_call: TRBD2
j_call: TRBJ2-1
v_call: TRBV4-2
clone_size: -
cdr3_aa: CASSQGLAGVNEQFF
cdr3_nt: TGTGCCAGCAGCCAAGGACTAGCGGGAGTCAATGAGCAGTTCTTC

d_call: TRBD2
j_call: TRBJ2-2
v_call: TRBV28
clone_size: once
cdr3_aa: CASRSRGSSNTGELFF
cdr3_nt: TGTGCCAGCAGATCCCGCGGGAGTTCAAACACCGGGGAGCTGTTTTTT

d_call: -
j_call: TRBJ2-6
v_call: TRBV24-1
clone_size: -
cdr3_aa: CATSDTLGVAGANVLTF
cdr3_nt: TGTGCCACCAGTGATACCCTAGGGGTGGCTGGGGCCAACGTCCTGACTTTC

d_call: TRBD1
j_call: TRBJ1-5
v_call: TRBV2
clone_size: -
cdr3_aa: CASRPTGTGTSFF
cdr3_nt: TGTGCCAGCAGACCTACCGGGACAGGGACTTCTTTTTTT

d_call: -
j_call: TRBJ1-1
v_call: TRBV27
clone_size: -
cdr3_aa: CASSFWGRETEAFF
cdr3_nt: TGTGCCAGCAGTTTTTGGGGCAGGGAAACTGAAGCTTTCTTT

d_call: -
j_call: TRBJ1-2
v_call: TRBV28
clone_size: -
cdr3_aa: CASSFGGYGYTF
cdr3_nt: TGTGCCAGCAGTTTCGGGGGATATGGCTACACCTTC

d_call: TRBD2
j_call: TRBJ2-1
v_call: TRBV11-2
clone_size: -
cdr3_aa: CASSFFGTSGRRRNEQFF
cdr3_nt: TGTGCCAGCAGCTTTTTCGGGACTAGCGGGAGAAGGAGAAATGAGCAGTTCTTC

d_call: TRBD1
j_call: TRBJ2-5
v_call: TRBV10-3
clone_size: once
cdr3_aa: CAISGPGQGQETQYF
cdr3_nt: TGTGCCATCAGTGGACCGGGACAGGGGCAAGAGACCCAGTACTTC

d_call: -
j_call: TRBJ1-1
v_call: TRBV5-1
clone_size: -
cdr3_aa: CASTKTGNTEAFF
cdr3_nt: TGCGCCAGCACCAAGACGGGGAACACTGAAGCTTTCTTT

d_call: -
j_call: TRBJ2-7
v_call: TRBV4-1
clone_size: -
cdr3_aa: CASSRGLSEYEQYF
cdr3_nt: TGCGCCAGCAGCCGAGGACTGTCAGAGTACGAGCAGTACTTC

d_call: -
j_call: TRBJ1-3
v_call: TRBV3-1/TRBV3-2
clone_size: -
cdr3_aa: CASSQRGLGRNTIYF
cdr3_nt: TGTGCCAGCAGCCAACGAGGACTGGGGAGAAACACCATATATTTT

d_call: TRBD1
j_call: TRBJ2-1
v_call: TRBV2
clone_size: once
cdr3_aa: CASRPDRADEQFF
cdr3_nt: TGTGCCAGCAGGCCGGACAGGGCTGATGAGCAGTTCTTC

d_call: -
j_call: TRBJ2-7
v_call: TRBV14
clone_size: -
cdr3_aa: CASSQWSTGHPSYEQYF
cdr3_nt: TGTGCCAGCAGCCAATGGTCGACGGGACACCCAAGCTACGAGCAGTACTTC

d_call: -
j_call: TRBJ1-6
v_call: TRBV2
clone_size: -
cdr3_aa: CATGAPGRRNSPLHF
cdr3_nt: TGTGCCACGGGAGCCCCGGGACGGAGAAATTCACCCCTCCACTTT

d_call: -
j_call: TRBJ1-2
v_call: TRBV6-1
clone_size: -
cdr3_aa: CASSEQTGYGYTF
cdr3_nt: TGTGCCAGCAGTGAACAGACAGGCTATGGCTACACCTTC

d_call: TRBD1
j_call: TRBJ2-4
v_call: TRBV5-1
clone_size: -
cdr3_aa: CASSPTGTKNIQYF
cdr3_nt: TGCGCCAGCAGCCCGACAGGGACCAAAAACATTCAGTACTTC

d_call: TRBD1
j_call: TRBJ2-2
v_call: TRBV11-2
clone_size: -
cdr3_aa: CASTSGGGQGRFGELFF
cdr3_nt: TGTGCCAGCACGTCCGGAGGGGGACAGGGTCGGTTCGGGGAGCTGTTTTTT

d_call: TRBD2
j_call: TRBJ2-1
v_call: TRBV24-1
clone_size: -
cdr3_aa: CATSDHPGTSGGFNEQFF
cdr3_nt: TGTGCCACCAGTGATCACCCGGGGACTAGCGGGGGATTTAATGAGCAGTTCTTC

d_call: -
j_call: TRBJ2-2
v_call: TRBV27
clone_size: once
cdr3_aa: CASSWDSGGVRSGELFF
cdr3_nt: TGTGCCAGCAGTTGGGACTCGGGCGGGGTACGGTCCGGGGAGCTGTTTTTT

d_call: TRBD2
j_call: TRBJ2-7
v_call: TRBV6-1
clone_size: -
cdr3_aa: CASSESGGSASYEQYF
cdr3_nt: TGTGCCAGCAGTGAAAGCGGGGGTTCTGCCTCCTACGAGCAGTACTTC

d_call: TRBD2
j_call: TRBJ2-1
v_call: TRBV20-1
clone_size: -
cdr3_aa: CSASREGPPSILFF
cdr3_nt: TGCAGTGCTAGTCGGGAGGGCCCCCCTAGTATTCTGTTCTTC

d_call: -
j_call: TRBJ2-2
v_call: TRBV19
clone_size: -
cdr3_aa: CASSSMVAGELFF
cdr3_nt: TGTGCCAGTAGTTCTATGGTAGCCGGGGAGCTGTTTTTT

d_call: -
j_call: TRBJ2-5
v_call: TRBV5-1
clone_size: -
cdr3_aa: CASSLTIGHAQETQYF
cdr3_nt: TGCGCCAGCAGCTTGACAATAGGACATGCACAAGAGACCCAGTACTTC

d_call: TRBD1
j_call: TRBJ1-2
v_call: TRBV4-1
clone_size: -
cdr3_aa: CASSQEGQGGSYGYTF
cdr3_nt: TGCGCCAGCAGCCAAGAAGGACAGGGCGGTAGCTATGGCTACACCTTC

d_call: TRBD1
j_call: TRBJ2-7
v_call: TRBV30
clone_size: -
cdr3_aa: CAWGQAPYEQYF
cdr3_nt: TGTGCCTGGGGACAGGCCCCCTACGAGCAGTACTTC

d_call: -
j_call: TRBJ2-3
v_call: TRBV9
clone_size: once
cdr3_aa: CASSVGPTDTQYF
cdr3_nt: TGTGCCAGCAGCGTAGGGCCCACAGATACGCAGTATTTT

d_call: TRBD1
j_call: TRBJ2-2
v_call: TRBV2
clone_size: few
cdr3_aa: CASKATEWDRSNTGELFF
cdr3_nt: TGTGCCAGCAAAGCGACGGAATGGGACAGATCGAACACCGGGGAGCTGTTTTTT

d_call: TRBD1
j_call: TRBJ2-1
v_call: TRBV7-8
clone_size: -
cdr3_aa: CASSSDRGVNEQFF
cdr3_nt: TGTGCCAGCAGCTCAGACAGGGGTGTGAATGAGCAGTTCTTC

d_call: -
j_call: TRBJ1-1
v_call: TRBV12-3/TRBV12-4
clone_size: -
cdr3_aa: CASRGRTEAFF
cdr3_nt: TGTGCCAGCCGCGGTAGAACTGAAGCTTTCTTT

d_call: -
j_call: TRBJ2-7
v_call: TRBV20-1
clone_size: -
cdr3_aa: CSARSGHEQYF
cdr3_nt: TGCAGTGCTCGCAGTGGGCACGAGCAGTACTTC

d_call: -
j_call: TRBJ1-6
v_call: TRBV29-1
clone_size: -
cdr3_aa: CSVSELAGSPLHF
cdr3_nt: TGCAGCGTGTCGGAGCTCGCGGGTTCACCCCTCCACTTT

d_call: -
j_call: TRBJ1-4
v_call: TRBV7-9
clone_size: -
cdr3_aa: CASSLSRITNEKLFF
cdr3_nt: TGTGCCAGCAGCTTAAGCAGGATAACTAATGAAAAACTGTTTTTT

d_call: -
j_call: TRBJ1-2
v_call: TRBV27
clone_size: few
cdr3_aa: CASSLIVGARDGYTF
cdr3_nt: TGTGCCAGCAGTTTAATTGTGGGGGCCCGGGACGGCTACACCTTC

d_call: -
j_call: TRBJ1-3
v_call: TRBV10-1
clone_size: -
cdr3_aa: CASSGTSSGNTIYF
cdr3_nt: TGCGCCAGCAGTGGGACAAGCTCTGGAAACACCATATATTTT

d_call: -
j_call: TRBJ1-1
v_call: TRBV10-3
clone_size: -
cdr3_aa: CAIRRQENTEAFF
cdr3_nt: TGTGCCATCAGGCGACAGGAGAACACTGAAGCTTTCTTT

d_call: TRBD1
j_call: TRBJ2-7
v_call: TRBV11-3
clone_size: -
cdr3_aa: CASSRDSNSYEQYF
cdr3_nt: TGTGCCAGCAGCAGGGACAGCAACTCCTACGAGCAGTACTTC

d_call: TRBD2
j_call: TRBJ2-2
v_call: TRBV29-1
clone_size: once
cdr3_aa: CSVGGVAGREGTGELFF
cdr3_nt: TGCAGCGTTGGAGGGGTCGCTGGAAGGGAGGGCACCGGGGAGCTGTTTTTT

d_call: TRBD1
j_call: TRBJ2-5
v_call: TRBV24-1
clone_size: once
cdr3_aa: CATSWTTGGSETQYF
cdr3_nt: TGTGCCACCAGTTGGACTACAGGGGGCTCAGAGACCCAGTACTTC

d_call: TRBD1
j_call: TRBJ2-7
v_call: TRBV2
clone_size: once
cdr3_aa: CASRRPGTGEYEQYF
cdr3_nt: TGTGCCAGCAGACGACCCGGGACAGGGGAGTACGAGCAGTACTTC

d_call: -
j_call: TRBJ1-2
v_call: TRBV14
clone_size: -
cdr3_aa: CASSQAITLGYTF
cdr3_nt: TGTGCCAGCAGCCAAGCCATAACTTTGGGCTACACCTTC

d_call: TRBD1
j_call: TRBJ1-6
v_call: TRBV3-1/TRBV3-2
clone_size: once
cdr3_aa: CASSPTGQGLGSYNSPLHF
cdr3_nt: TGTGCCAGCAGCCCTACGGGACAGGGACTTGGGTCCTATAATTCACCCCTCCACTTT

d_call: -
j_call: TRBJ2-3
v_call: TRBV9
clone_size: -
cdr3_aa: CASSDRVSGEDTQYF
cdr3_nt: TGTGCCAGCAGCGACAGGGTGAGCGGGGAGGATACGCAGTATTTT

d_call: -
j_call: TRBJ1-6
v_call: TRBV7-9
clone_size: -
cdr3_aa: CASSPRGDLGYNSPLHF
cdr3_nt: TGTGCCAGCAGCCCCCGGGGAGACCTAGGCTATAATTCACCCCTCCACTTT

d_call: TRBD2
j_call: TRBJ2-2
v_call: TRBV28
clone_size: -
cdr3_aa: CASRGGSQNTGELFF
cdr3_nt: TGTGCCAGCAGGGGCGGGAGCCAGAACACCGGGGAGCTGTTTTTT